Each of the 22 T cell receptor beta chains below was sequenced from the same sample in a study of T cell clonality in common variable immunodeficiency. The data were produced by immunoSEQ multiplex PCR, yet TCRdb's version contains in-frame clones alone and is incomplete. This sample has about 81,000 clones, each found more than once. Sequenced material: peripheral blood mononuclear cells. Receptor source: a person between 18 and 75 years old in good health.

This clone has ten or more counts. The CDR3 goes on 3 residues after the read ends, and that part is filled in from the germline J gene. V and J are TRBV5-1 and TRBJ2-7; no firm D call. The CDR3 has 16 residues. Trimming cost V 0 bases and J 0 bases, with 13 bases left between them. The germline V gene has CDR1 SGHRS and CDR2 YFSETQ. CDR3 residues: CASSLVAGVSSYEQYF. The part of the CDR3 DNA that was read is TGCGCCAGCAGCTTGGTGGCAGGCGTGAGCTCCTACGAG. The entire variable domain, with the rest obtained from reference TRBV5-1 and TRBJ2-7, is as follows: KAGVTQTPRYLIKTRGQQVTLSCSPISGHRSVSWYQQTPGQGLQFLFEYFSETQRNKGNFPGRFSGRQFSNSRSEMNVSTLELGDSALYLCASSLVAGVSSYEQYFGPGTRLTVT.

This clone has a count of ten or more. One end of the junction fails to match germline, which may point to a read error. The missing CDR3 end, 3 residues past where the read stops, is filled in from the germline J gene. The V call is TRBV20-1, the J call TRBJ2-2, with a tentative D call TRBD1 (6 bases). Germline V CDR1 and CDR2: DFQATT, SNEGSKA (reference sequence). The CDR3 totals 13 residues. The sequenced CDR3 bases are TGCAGTGCAGAAACTCGGGACACTGGGGAG. Residues: CSAETRDTGE. The CDR3 as a whole reads CSAETRDTGELFF.

In its sample, this clone was seen a few times. Just one base apart from a much larger clone, this may be a read error. The read halts 3 residues ahead of the CDR3 end, with the missing end drawn from the germline J gene. The V and J genes are TRBV11-2 and TRBJ2-7; D call uncertain. Per the germline V gene, CDR1 is SGHAT and CDR2 is FQNNGV. V was cut by 1 base and J by 4 bases, with 2 bases left in between. The CDR3 sequence is 11 residues long. The chain's CDR3 is CASSLVYEQYF. The covered CDR3 bases are TGTGCCAGCAGCTTAGTATACGAG.

At least ten counts were recorded for this clone. The read is 3 residues too short to cover the CDR3 end, so that end is filled in from the germline J gene. The J gene is TRBJ2-7, the V gene TRBV10-3; D gene unclear. Trimming cost V 0 bases and J 5 bases, with 5 bases left between them. Germline CDR1 and CDR2: ENHRY and SYGVKD. This CDR3 has 12 amino acids. The covered CDR3 bases are TGTGCCATCAGTGAGTCGGCGGACGAG. Protein: CAISESADE. The complete CDR3 protein is CAISESADEQYF.

This clone was recorded at least ten times. Read data end 3 residues before the CDR3 end; the end is taken from the germline J gene. V usage is TRBV29-1 and J usage is TRBJ2-7, with 10 positions matching TRBD1. Trimming took 8 bases from V and 1 from J; bases not matched to a gene: 5. Germline V gene data show CDR1 as SQVTM and CDR2 as ANQGSEA. The CDR3 runs to 13 residues. CDR3 DNA (partial): TGCAGCATACGGACAGGGGGTTCCTACGAG. This codes for CSIRTGGSYE. The CDR3 reads in full as CSIRTGGSYEQYF.

The sample holds many counts of this clone. The read stops 3 residues short of the end of the CDR3; the missing end is completed from the germline J gene. The genes are TRBV5-1 and TRBJ2-7; 7 nucleotides match TRBD2. The CDR3 contains 14 residues. J was trimmed by 3 bases and V by 0 bases; bases with no gene match: 3. Germline loops: CDR1 SGHRS, CDR2 YFSETQ. The CDR3 spells CASSLERDYYEQYF. CDR3 DNA, as far as it was read: TGCGCCAGCAGCTTGGAGCGGGACTACTACGAG. Drawing the rest from reference TRBV5-1 and TRBJ2-7, the complete variable domain is KAGVTQTPRYLIKTRGQQVTLSCSPISGHRSVSWYQQTPGQGLQFLFEYFSETQRNKGNFPGRFSGRQFSNSRSEMNVSTLELGDSALYLCASSLERDYYEQYFGPGTRLTVT.

This clone was recorded many times. The read terminates 3 residues before the CDR3 end, so the remaining end is supplied by the germline J gene. The chain recombines TRBV7-9 with TRBJ2-7; 7 nucleotides align to TRBD1. The germline V gene has CDR1 SEHNR and CDR2 FQNEAQ (reference sequence). The junction had 6 bases not matched to a gene; V was cut back by 5 bases and J by 2 bases. The CDR3 runs to 14 residues. The covered CDR3 bases are TGTGCCAGCAGCCTCGACAGGGCTACCTACGAG. The encoded protein is CASSLDRATYE. The complete CDR3 protein is CASSLDRATYEQYF.

This clone was observed at least ten times. The CDR3 extends 3 residues past the end of the read, so its final part is completed from the germline J gene. The V gene is TRBV5-1, the J gene TRBJ2-5; 7 positions match TRBD1. The CDR3 is made up of 15 amino acids. CDR1 and CDR2 (germline): SGHRS, YFSETQ. The ends lost 4 bases at V and 4 bases at J; junction bases unmatched: 10. The sequenced CDR3 bases are TGCGCCAGCAGCCCTGCAGGGGGAAGGATAGAGACC. Translating it yields CASSPAGGRIET. The CDR3 in its entirety is CASSPAGGRIETQYF. Full variable domain (remainder filled in from reference TRBV5-1 and TRBJ2-5): KAGVTQTPRYLIKTRGQQVTLSCSPISGHRSVSWYQQTPGQGLQFLFEYFSETQRNKGNFPGRFSGRQFSNSRSEMNVSTLELGDSALYLCASSPAGGRIETQYFGPGTRLLVL.

The sample holds many counts of this clone. The read ends 3 residues before the CDR3 terminus; that terminus is restored from the germline J gene. The chain has TRBV12-5 and TRBJ2-7; D is undetermined. Germline CDR1 and CDR2: LGHNT and FRNRAP. Trimming took off 5 bases at V and 3 bases at J, with 14 bases between the two ends. The CDR3 is 14 residues long. CDR3 sequence: CASGTNIMYYEQYF. Partial CDR3 DNA: TGTGCTAGTGGTACTAACATAATGTACTACGAG.

This clone appeared many times. The sequenced CDR3 bases are TGCAGTGCTCCCCTAGCGGGAGGAGATACG. It codes for CSAPLAGGDT. The full CDR3 is CSAPLAGGDTQYF. The V and J genes are TRBV20-1 and TRBJ2-3, with 11 bases that match TRBD2. The read finishes 3 residues shy of the CDR3 end, and the germline J gene is used to complete it. Per the germline V gene, CDR1 is DFQATT and CDR2 is SNEGSKA (reference sequence). The CDR3 is made up of 13 amino acids. V gave up 5 bases and J gave up 5 bases; unmatched junction bases: 3.

In its sample, this clone was seen many times. The read ends 3 residues early relative to the CDR3; the germline J gene fills the gap. The chain carries TRBV24-1 and TRBJ2-7; perhaps TRBD2 as D (6 bases). CDR3 size: 14 residues. Germline V lookup: CDR1 KGHDR, CDR2 SFDVKD. Trimming took 8 bases from V and 3 from J, leaving 16 bases between them. The CDR3 here is CATKPRGSVYEQYF. CDR3 DNA, as far as it was read: TGTGCCACCAAACCCCGGGGGTCCGTCTACGAG.

This clone was seen ten or more times. The missing CDR3 end, 3 residues past where the read stops, is filled in from the germline J gene. This rearrangement joins TRBV7-9 to TRBJ2-7; D possibly corresponds to TRBD1 (5 bases). This CDR3 is 15 amino acids long. The V end lost 1 base, the J end lost 2 bases, and 12 bases lay between the germline ends. Looked up from germline, CDR1 is SEHNR and CDR2 is FQNEAQ (reference sequence). CDR3 bases read: TGTGCCAGCAGCTTAGGGGGCGCAAATGCCTACGAG. Protein: CASSLGGANAYE. The full-length CDR3 reads as CASSLGGANAYEQYF.

This clone was seen many times. With the read ending 3 residues before the CDR3 end, the germline J gene is used to fill in that end. This sequence joins TRBV20-1 and TRBJ2-3; 12 bases align to TRBD2. V dropped 5 bases and J dropped 6; count of bases not matched to a gene: 9. The V gene's germline CDR1 is DFQATT and CDR2 SNEGSKA (reference sequence). The length of the CDR3 is 15 residues. CDR3 protein: CSAGLAGQVGDTQYF. The DNA read from the CDR3 is TGCAGTGCTGGACTAGCGGGACAAGTGGGGGATACG.

Ten or more counts support this clone. Read sequence stops 3 residues before the CDR3 end, and the germline J gene provides the missing end. The chain couples TRBV5-1 to TRBJ2-1; D perhaps matches TRBD2 (6 bases). Trimming shortened V by 3 bases and J by 8 bases, and 12 bases separated the two germline ends. The germline CDR1 and CDR2 sequences are SGHRS and YFSETQ. The CDR3 covers 13 residues. The sequenced CDR3 bases are TGCGCCAGCAGCTCGGGACTTAGTGATGAG. This sequence encodes CASSSGLSDE. The full CDR3 reads CASSSGLSDEQFF.

In its sample, this clone was seen many times. The sequenced fragment ends 3 residues before the CDR3 boundary, so the rest is inferred from the germline J gene. This chain links TRBV19 with TRBJ2-3, with a weak D call TRBD2 (6 bases). Germline-derived CDR1 and CDR2 are LNHDA and SQIVND (reference sequence). The CDR3 spans 14 residues. V dropped 4 bases and J dropped 2 bases, with 10 bases sitting between them. CDR3 protein: CASSTPGLTDTQYF. The CDR3 DNA, read in part, is TGTGCCAGTAGTACTCCGGGACTCACAGATACG. Complete variable domain (other parts from reference TRBV19 and TRBJ2-3): DGGITQSPKYLFRKEGQNVTLSCEQNLNHDAMYWYRQDPGQGLRLIYYSQIVNDFQKGDIAEGYSVSREKKESFPLTVTSAQKNPTAFYLCASSTPGLTDTQYFGPGTRLTVL.

This clone was recorded at least ten times. With the read ending 3 residues before the CDR3 end, the germline J gene is used to fill in that end. This chain joins TRBV19 and TRBJ2-7, with D maybe TRBD2 (6 bases). Trimming pared 5 bases from V and 2 bases from J, leaving 13 bases between. The CDR3 spans 14 residues. The germline gives CDR1 LNHDA, CDR2 SQIVND (reference sequence). The DNA read from the CDR3 is TGTGCCAGTAGTGCAGCGGGCCGGGCCTACGAG. Its protein product is CASSAAGRAYE. The complete CDR3 protein is CASSAAGRAYEQYF.

This clone showed up many times. The read terminates 3 residues before the CDR3 end, so the remaining end is supplied by the germline J gene. The rearrangement uses TRBV18 and TRBJ1-1; no reliable D call. The CDR3 totals 13 residues. The germline V gene has CDR1 KGHSH and CDR2 LQKENI. The germline V and J ends were trimmed by 5 bases and 4 bases, with 11 bases remaining between them. CDR3 residues: CASSGIRGTEAFF. The CDR3 DNA, read in part, is TGTGCCAGCTCAGGGATTCGGGGCACTGAA.

This clone was counted at least ten times. The CDR3 end falls 3 residues outside the read, so it is completed with the germline J gene. J is TRBJ2-7 and V is TRBV5-4; possibly TRBD2 for D (6 bases). Germline CDR1 is SGHNT and CDR2 is YYREEE (reference sequence). The V and J ends lost 1 base and 6 bases respectively, with 11 bases between them. The CDR3 covers 13 residues. The DNA read from the CDR3 is TGTGCCAGCAGCTTGTGGACGGGGGTCGAG. Protein sequence: CASSLWTGVE. The whole CDR3 region reads CASSLWTGVEQYF.

This clone showed up many times. The read ends 3 residues before the CDR3 terminus; that terminus is restored from the germline J gene. The chain carries TRBV20-1 and TRBJ1-3; D might be TRBD1 (5 bases). CDR1 and CDR2 from the germline V gene are DFQATT and SNEGSKA (reference sequence). The length of the CDR3 is 15 residues. V was shortened by 6 bases and J by 2 bases, with 17 bases between the two germline ends. The CDR3 reads CSARTGSETGNTIYF. The sequenced CDR3 bases are TGCAGTGCAAGAACAGGCAGTGAAACTGGAAACACC.

This clone was observed many times. The read stops 3 residues short of the end of the CDR3; the missing end is completed from the germline J gene. The chain employs TRBV5-1 and TRBJ2-5, with 9 bases aligning to TRBD1. Germline CDR1 SGHRS, CDR2 YFSETQ. The CDR3 runs 14 residues. After removal of 3 bases from V and 5 bases from J, the junction contained 5 bases not matched to a gene. The CDR3 DNA, read in part, is TGCGCCAGCAGCTCGGACAGGGGAGGGGAGACC. Protein: CASSSDRGGET. In full, the CDR3 reads CASSSDRGGETQYF.

In its sample, this clone was seen many times. The read ends 3 residues shy of where the CDR3 ends; the end is completed using the germline J gene. V gene TRBV2 combines with J gene TRBJ1-2; 8 bases agree with TRBD1. The V gene's germline CDR1 is SNHLY and CDR2 FYNNEI. Losses at the gene ends were 3 bases for V and 3 bases for J; bases not matched to a gene: 6. The CDR3 runs 15 residues. CDR3 protein: CASSDFDRGYYGYTF. The CDR3 bases that were read are TGTGCCAGCAGTGATTTCGACAGGGGCTACTATGGC.

This clone was recorded many times. The sequenced fragment ends 3 residues before the CDR3 boundary, so the rest is inferred from the germline J gene. The chain joins TRBV30 to TRBJ1-6, with 7 bases matching TRBD1. CDR3 length: 15 residues. Germline-derived CDR1 and CDR2 are GTSNPN and SVGIG (reference sequence). This CDR3 is CALNPDRAGIPPLHF. The DNA read from the CDR3 is TGTGCCTTGAATCCCGACAGGGCTGGAATTCCGCCC.